Detailed here is one TCR beta chain. As yet, its antigen is unknown. CDR1 MGHDK and CDR2 SYGVNS come from the germline V gene. The CDR3 is made up of 14 amino acids. The V end was cut by 3 bases, the J end by 0 bases, with 8 bases between. This specimen comes from a study of radiation and T cells in renal cell carcinoma. Findings and limits, study-wide: Top tumor clonotypes rose in blood 2 weeks post-radiation, then contracted.

The time point denotes: blood 2 weeks post-SBRT. Treatment noted: 15 Gy SBRT to primary tumor, nephrectomy 4 weeks later. The method was immunoSEQ multiplex PCR; TCRdb's version includes in-frame clones alone and lacks a portion of them. There are some 76,000 clones in the sample; around 80% occur only once, and about 6% lies in the top ten. Sequenced material: blood, taken from a patient whose treatment included radiotherapy and nephrectomy. The chain carries TRBV25-1 and TRBJ2-5; D gene uncertain. The source of this sequence is a man in his fifties or sixties with renal cell carcinoma. The CDR3 region has the DNA TGTGCCAGCAGTGACAAAGGGTACCAAGAGACCCAGTACTTC. This codes for CASSDKGYQETQYF. Looking up the rest from reference TRBV25-1 and TRBJ2-5 gives the full variable domain: EADIYQTPRYLVIGTGKKITLECSQTMGHDKMYWYQQDPGMELHLIHYSYGVNSTEKGDLSSESTVSRIRTEHFPLTLESARPSHTSQYLCASSDKGYQETQYFGPGTRLLVL.